These T cell receptor beta chains were read from a single sample in a study of T cells in Graves' hyperthyroidism and ophthalmopathy. TCRdb re-analysed the multiplex PCR reads in MiXCR, keeping a single row per CDR3 protein. The sample lists 750,000 to 950,000 distinct CDR3 sequences, 38% occurring once. The sequenced material came from blood. Receptors originate from a man between 18 and 35 years old with Graves' hyperthyroidism. CDR3s include the opening cysteine and the closing phenylalanine or tryptophan. A D gene is named only where the DNA matches it firmly. The size entry is marked missing in some rows and otherwise reads once, few, many or a size class.

>TRBV5-5|TRBJ2-7|few|.
TGTGCCAGCAGCTTAGGCTCCGGGGCTCTTTCCTACGAGCAGTACTTC
CASSLGSGALSYEQYF
>TRBV19|TRBJ1-1|.|.
TGTGCCAGCAGTTATTCGGCGGACATGAACACTGAAGCTTTCTTT
CASSYSADMNTEAFF
>TRBV7-2|TRBJ2-3|.|.
TGTGCCAGCAGCTTAGTTCCGGGAGTCAGGGATACGCAGTATTTT
CASSLVPGVRDTQYF
>TRBV7-2|TRBJ2-5|many|.
TGTGCCAGCAGCACCGCAGAGACCCAGTACTTC
CASSTAETQYF
>TRBV9|TRBJ1-5|.|.
TGTGCGATCAACAGGGTCAGCAATCAGCCCCAGCATTTT
CAINRVSNQPQHF
>TRBV7-9|TRBJ1-1|few|TRBD1
TGTGCCAGCAGCCGACAGGGTTACGCTGAAGCTTTCTTT
CASSRQGYAEAFF
>TRBV7-9|TRBJ2-7|.|TRBD1
TGTGCCAGCAGCGCCCAGACAGGGTTGTACGAGCAGTACTTC
CASSAQTGLYEQYF
>TRBV2|TRBJ2-7|.|TRBD1
TGTGCCAGCAGAGTTGACAGGGCCTACCTAAATGAGCAGTACTTC
CASRVDRAYLNEQYF
>TRBV10-3|TRBJ2-5|.|.
TGTGCCATCAGTGAAGGTCCTTTCCAAGAGACCCAGTACTTC
CAISEGPFQETQYF
>TRBV9|TRBJ2-5|.|.
TGTGCCAGCAGCGCGAGTGGCCGGGGGGAGACCCAGTACTTC
CASSASGRGETQYF
>TRBV3-1|TRBJ1-5|few|.
TGTGCCAGCAGCCAAGATAGGGGGAGGCAGCCCCAGCATTTT
CASSQDRGRQPQHF
>TRBV7-2|TRBJ1-5|.|.
TGTGCCAGCAGCTTGTATAAAGGCAATCAGCCCCAGCATTTT
CASSLYKGNQPQHF
>TRBV12-5|TRBJ1-2|.|.
TGTGCTAGTGGTTTGGACGGGAGGAGCTATGGCTACACCTTC
CASGLDGRSYGYTF
>TRBV19|TRBJ1-5|many|TRBD1
TGTGCCAGTAGGGACAGGGTTTGGAATCAGCCCCAGCATTTT
CASRDRVWNQPQHF
>TRBV7-2|TRBJ2-5|.|TRBD2
TGTGCCAGCAGCTTAGGTGCCCTAGCGGGAGGGACGCAGACCCAGTACTTC
CASSLGALAGGTQTQYF
>TRBV2|TRBJ1-1|.|.
TGTGCCAGCAGTTACTCGGGACTCCAGAACACTGAAGCTTTCTTT
CASSYSGLQNTEAFF
>TRBV6-1|TRBJ1-5|once|.
TGTGCCAGCAGTCATGGTACGACAGCCAATCAGCCCCAGCATTTT
CASSHGTTANQPQHF
>TRBV19|TRBJ1-2|.|.
TGTGCCAGTAGTAAAAACAACTATGGCTACACCTTC
CASSKNNYGYTF
>TRBV12-3/TRBV12-4|TRBJ2-5|.|.
TGTGCCAGCGCCCATCAAGAGACCCAGTACTTC
CASAHQETQYF
>TRBV6-1|TRBJ1-5|.|.
TGTGCCAGCAGTGAAATGGGCACAGTTAGCAATCAGCCCCAGCATTTT
CASSEMGTVSNQPQHF
>TRBV10-3|TRBJ2-7|.|TRBD2
TGTGCCATCAGTGAGCCCTTTCGACGGGGACTAGCGAATTTATACGAGCAGTACTTC
CAISEPFRRGLANLYEQYF
>TRBV7-9|TRBJ1-2|.|.
TGTGCCAGCAGCTTAGGCCAGGACCGGCCCGCGGGAGGTGGCTACACCTTC
CASSLGQDRPAGGGYTF
>TRBV29-1|TRBJ1-2|.|.
TGCAGCGTTGAAGATCTGGGGTCAAACTATGGCTACACCTTC
CSVEDLGSNYGYTF
>TRBV9|TRBJ1-5|.|.
TGTGCCAGCAGCGTGACGGTTAGCAATCAGCCCCAGCATTTT
CASSVTVSNQPQHF
>TRBV10-3|TRBJ1-3|many|.
TGTGCCATCAGTGATAAGGACAGAACTGGAAACACCATATATTTT
CAISDKDRTGNTIYF
>TRBV7-2|TRBJ1-4|many|TRBD1
TGTGCCAGCAGCCCGGGACAGGATGAAAAACTGTTTTTT
CASSPGQDEKLFF
>TRBV29-1|TRBJ1-6|once|.
TGCAGCGTTGGGGAAAGTGGGCAGCCCCTCCACTTT
CSVGESGQPLHF
>TRBV6-5|TRBJ2-5|.|.
TGTGCCAGCAGTTACGGTCCCCGGGGGACCCAGTACTTC
CASSYGPRGTQYF
>TRBV7-2|TRBJ2-2|.|.
TGTGCCAGCAGCTTAGGAGTGCAGCGGGAGCTGTTTTTT
CASSLGVQRELFF
>TRBV28|TRBJ1-5|.|.
TGTGCCAGCAGTTGGGTGGGGCAGCCCCAGCATTTT
CASSWVGQPQHF
>TRBV24-1|TRBJ2-5|many|.
TGTGCCACCAGTGCCGGGGACGGGAGTTGGGAGACCCAGTACTTC
CATSAGDGSWETQYF
>TRBV7-8|TRBJ1-5|.|.
TGTGCCAGCAGCTTAGGGGGAGGCTATAGCAATCAGCCCCAGCATTTT
CASSLGGGYSNQPQHF
>TRBV10-3|TRBJ1-1|many|.
TGTGCCATCAGTGGTGGGGTCAGGGGCATCCAGGGTACTGACACTGAAGCTTTCTTT
CAISGGVRGIQGTDTEAFF
>TRBV7-9|TRBJ2-7|.|TRBD1
TGTGCCAGCAGCCGGTCCGGGACAGGGTTCTACGAGCAGTACTTC
CASSRSGTGFYEQYF
>TRBV5-5|TRBJ2-5|few|TRBD1
TGTGCCAGCAGCCAAGACAGGGGAATGGAGACCCAGTACTTC
CASSQDRGMETQYF
>TRBV29-1|TRBJ2-7|many|.
TGCAGCGTTGCGGGAAGCGACGAGCAGTACTTC
CSVAGSDEQYF
>TRBV12-3/TRBV12-4|TRBJ1-1|many|TRBD1
TGTGCCAGCAGGGTGGACAGGGGGACTGAAGCTTTCTTT
CASRVDRGTEAFF
>TRBV2|TRBJ2-7|.|TRBD2
TGTGCCAGCAGGCCTGCTAGCGGGGTGGTGCAGTACTTC
CASRPASGVVQYF
>TRBV7-9|TRBJ1-1|.|.
TGTGCCAGCAGCTCCCAGGGAGGAGTGGTGAACACTGAAGCTTTCTTT
CASSSQGGVVNTEAFF
>TRBV10-2|TRBJ1-5|many|.
TGCGCCAGCAGTGAGTCGGAGGGATCGAGCAATCAGCCCCAGCATTTT
CASSESEGSSNQPQHF
>TRBV6-1|TRBJ2-2|.|.
TGTGCCAGCATGTACACCGGGGAGCTGTTTTTT
CASMYTGELFF
>TRBV6-5|TRBJ1-4|many|.
TGTGCCAGCACCGGACGGGCTAATGAAAAACTGTTTTTT
CASTGRANEKLFF
>TRBV12-3/TRBV12-4|TRBJ1-5|few|TRBD1
TGTGCCAGCAGCCTGGGACAGGGCCCTGGTCCTCCGCATTTT
CASSLGQGPGPPHF
>TRBV29-1|TRBJ1-1|.|.
TGCAGCGTTGCAGAGGGAGGGGCGCCGGGGTTTGAAGCTTTCTTT
CSVAEGGAPGFEAFF
>TRBV19|TRBJ1-5|many|.
TGTGCCAGTAGTTGGGTCAGGGGAGGCAATCAGCCCCAGCATTTT
CASSWVRGGNQPQHF
>TRBV10-2|TRBJ2-2|many|TRBD1
TGCGCCAGCGGCCGGACAGGGGCCACCGGGGAGCTGTTTTTT
CASGRTGATGELFF
>TRBV19|TRBJ1-6|.|.
TGTGCCAGTAGTATTGAACAGAATAATTCACCCCTCCACTTT
CASSIEQNNSPLHF
>TRBV2|TRBJ1-1|many|.
TGTGCCAGCAGTGATTTATCCCTGATGAACACTGAAGCTTTCTTT
CASSDLSLMNTEAFF
>TRBV7-2|TRBJ2-5|.|.
TGTGCCAGCAGCGTTGGAACGCCTGAAGAGACCCAGTACTTC
CASSVGTPEETQYF
>TRBV7-9|TRBJ1-3|.|TRBD1
TGTGCCAGCAGAACTAATACAGGGGTGGAAGGAAACACCATATATTTT
CASRTNTGVEGNTIYF
>TRBV29-1|TRBJ2-5|many|.
TGCAGCGTTGACTTCGGGGCAATACAAGAGACCCAGTACTTC
CSVDFGAIQETQYF
>TRBV5-1|TRBJ1-2|.|.
TGCGCCAGCAGCGCCGACACGGGTGGCTACACCTTC
CASSADTGGYTF